Listed below are T cell receptor beta chains from one sample, sequenced in a study of T cell responses to AZD1222 COVID-19 vaccine. Measured with immunoSEQ multiplex PCR; TCRdb has only the in-frame clones, and not every one. The sample lists approximately 130,000 clones, approximately 80% occurring once. This specimen was peripheral blood, taken 28 days after the second AZD1222 dose. Receptor source: an adult who received the AZD1222 COVID-19 vaccine. CDR3s include the opening cysteine and the closing phenylalanine or tryptophan.

TRBV15	TRBJ2-2	CATGPRMGTGELFF
TRBV2	TRBJ2-3	CASRWAGPTDTQYF
TRBV4-3	TRBJ2-7	CASSLHIGGGDEPYEQYF
TRBV6-5	TRBJ2-6	CASKKWGSGANVLTF
TRBV15	TRBJ1-5	CATSTRQGRIQPQHF
TRBV21-1	TRBJ1-1	CASSKEGDRRTTEAFF
TRBV6-2/TRBV6-3	TRBJ2-7	CASSYSRGRGVPYEQYF
TRBV11-2	TRBJ1-1	CASSSRQGTEAFF
TRBV7-2	TRBJ2-3	CASSLARTDTQYF
TRBV6-5	TRBJ2-7	CASRTGTGRNEQYF
TRBV5-1	TRBJ1-1	CASSLHYAKGTMNTEAFF
TRBV4-3	TRBJ1-5	CASSQDVQGVGQPQHF
TRBV7-3	TRBJ2-2	CASSSGPRAGELFF
TRBV6-2/TRBV6-3	TRBJ1-2	CASSYDRRDGYTF
TRBV6-5	TRBJ1-1	CASSPRGYTEAFF
TRBV12-3/TRBV12-4	TRBJ2-5	CASSFEGGLQYF
TRBV28	TRBJ1-6	CASSLGPSGAYNSPLHF
TRBV7-2	TRBJ2-1	CASTPLRVGHYNEQFF
TRBV7-2	TRBJ1-2	CASSSQGRGGYTF
TRBV10-2	TRBJ1-5	CASSELGGQPQHF
TRBV4-2	TRBJ1-2	CASSQMGQRANYGYTF
TRBV10-3	TRBJ1-5	CAISPNNQPQHF
TRBV29-1	TRBJ1-1	CSVEDPATEAFF
TRBV11-2	TRBJ2-2	CASSLVSASGGGELFF
TRBV28	TRBJ2-7	CASSFLSYEQYF
TRBV5-4	TRBJ2-1	CASSRTSGYNEQFF
TRBV7-6	TRBJ1-5	CASSRGTGSGQPQHF
TRBV10-2	TRBJ1-5	CASSPDERQPQHF
TRBV10-2	TRBJ1-1	CASSEDLNTEAFF
TRBV11-3	TRBJ1-3	CAGYRDNTIYF
TRBV9	TRBJ1-1	CASSVGGTEAFF
TRBV7-2	TRBJ1-5	CASSLEKGWNQPQHF
TRBV4-3	TRBJ2-1	CASSRGSPSSYNEQFF
TRBV19	TRBJ2-7	CASSIFAGYEQYF
TRBV12-3/TRBV12-4	TRBJ2-3	CASSFPGAPTQYF
TRBV7-3	TRBJ1-3	CASSLRGASGNTIYF
TRBV28	TRBJ1-1	CASSLHRRNTEAFF
TRBV7-9	TRBJ1-2	CASSFNLQGAVGYTF
TRBV15	TRBJ2-7	CATSRGGQGANEQYF
TRBV12-3/TRBV12-4	TRBJ1-2	CASSLRQGGYTF
TRBV2	TRBJ1-5	CASKGGTSNQPQHF
TRBV28	TRBJ2-7	CARKPLVPGQGRWEQYF
TRBV18	TRBJ1-2	CASSPQHRGPYGYTF
TRBV13	TRBJ1-4	CASSAWGSGKLFF
TRBV2	TRBJ1-6	CASSARDSTSPLHF
TRBV3-1/TRBV3-2	TRBJ1-1	CASSPHRGAWVPKTGAFF
TRBV29-1	TRBJ2-7	CSVKTSGGAVREQYF
TRBV7-6	TRBJ1-3	CASSSRPTGDSGNTIYF
TRBV14	TRBJ2-7	CASSLGGIYEQYF
TRBV7-2	TRBJ2-1	CASSLGTAGGLSEQFF
TRBV19	TRBJ2-6	CASSIEGSGANVLTF